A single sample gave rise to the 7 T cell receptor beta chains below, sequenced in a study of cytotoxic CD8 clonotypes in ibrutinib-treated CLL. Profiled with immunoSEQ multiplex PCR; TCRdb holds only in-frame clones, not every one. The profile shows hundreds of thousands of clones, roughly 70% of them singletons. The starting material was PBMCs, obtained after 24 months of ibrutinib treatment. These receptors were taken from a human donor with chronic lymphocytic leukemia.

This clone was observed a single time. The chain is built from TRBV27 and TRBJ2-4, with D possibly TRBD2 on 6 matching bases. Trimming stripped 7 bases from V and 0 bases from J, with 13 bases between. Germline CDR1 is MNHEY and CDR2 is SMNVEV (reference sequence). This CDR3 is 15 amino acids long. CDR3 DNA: TGTGCCAGCACTCCGGCGGGGTCAGCCAAAAACATTCAGTACTTC. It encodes CASTPAGSAKNIQYF.

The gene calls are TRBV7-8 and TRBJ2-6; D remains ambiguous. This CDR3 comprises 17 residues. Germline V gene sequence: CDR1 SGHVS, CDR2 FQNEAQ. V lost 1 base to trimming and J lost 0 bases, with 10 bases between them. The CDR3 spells CASSLDNFPSGANVLTF. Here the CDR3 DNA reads TGTGCCAGCAGCTTAGATAATTTCCCCTCTGGGGCCAACGTCCTGACTTTC.

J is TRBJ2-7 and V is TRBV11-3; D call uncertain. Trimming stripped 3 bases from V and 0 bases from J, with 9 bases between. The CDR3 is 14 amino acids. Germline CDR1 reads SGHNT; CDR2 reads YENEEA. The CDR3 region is CASSFGSASYEQYF. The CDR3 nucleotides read TGTGCCAGCAGCTTCGGCAGTGCCTCCTACGAGCAGTACTTC.

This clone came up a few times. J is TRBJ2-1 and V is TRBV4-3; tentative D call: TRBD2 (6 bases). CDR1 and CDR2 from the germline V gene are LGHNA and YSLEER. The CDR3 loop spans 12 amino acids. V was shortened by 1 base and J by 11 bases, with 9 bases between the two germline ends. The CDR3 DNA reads TGCGCCAGCAGCCAAGTGGCGGGACAGCAGTTCTTC. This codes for CASSQVAGQQFF.

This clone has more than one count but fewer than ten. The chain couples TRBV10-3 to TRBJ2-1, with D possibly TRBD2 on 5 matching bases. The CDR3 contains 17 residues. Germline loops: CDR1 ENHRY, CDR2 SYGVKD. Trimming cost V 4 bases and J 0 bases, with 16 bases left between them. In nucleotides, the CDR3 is TGTGCCATCAGTGGTCAGGACTCGGTAAGCTCCTACAATGAGCAGTTCTTC. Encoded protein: CAISGQDSVSSYNEQFF.

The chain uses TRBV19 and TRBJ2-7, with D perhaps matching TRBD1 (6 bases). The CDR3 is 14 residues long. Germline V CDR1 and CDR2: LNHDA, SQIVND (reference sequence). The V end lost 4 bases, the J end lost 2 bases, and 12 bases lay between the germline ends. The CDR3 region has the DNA TGTGCCAGTAGTAAACTAGACAGGACCTACGAGCAGTACTTC. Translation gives CASSKLDRTYEQYF.

CDR3 region: CASSLGQGATRYF. The CDR3 coding sequence is TGTGCCAGCAGCTTGGGGCAGGGGGCAACCCGGTACTTC. The rearrangement uses TRBV5-6 and TRBJ2-7; 8 bases are shared with TRBD1. This CDR3 spans 13 amino acids. Germline-derived CDR1 and CDR2 are SGHDT and YYEEEE. After removal of 0 bases from V and 12 bases from J, the junction contained 8 bases not matched to a gene.